The 15 T cell receptor beta chains below were found in one sample sequenced in a study of blood T cell repertoires in COVID-19. Here immunoSEQ multiplex PCR was the method, and the copy in TCRdb shows in-frame clones only, minus some. Here the sample spans about 230,000 clones, roughly 81% being singletons. Sequencing used peripheral blood. Every receptor here comes from a middle-aged man with acute or convalescent COVID-19.

The J gene is TRBJ2-3, the V gene TRBV19; D possibly corresponds to TRBD1 (5 bases). Germline V gives CDR1 LNHDA, CDR2 SQIVND (reference sequence). The CDR3 has 13 amino acids. The V end lost 3 bases, the J end lost 4 bases, and 8 bases lay between the germline ends. The CDR3 nucleotides read TGTGCCAGTAGTATTGGACAATCAGATACGCAGTATTTT. Translating it yields CASSIGQSDTQYF.

The gene calls are TRBV13 and TRBJ2-1; perhaps TRBD1 as D (5 bases). The CDR3 runs 15 residues. Trimming took 5 bases from V and 6 from J, leaving 17 bases between them. Germline values: CDR1 PRHDT, CDR2 FYEKMQ (reference sequence). The CDR3 coding sequence is TGTGCCAGCAGCCCCTCGGCAGGGTACGGCAATGAGCAGTTCTTC. Amino acid sequence: CASSPSAGYGNEQFF. Filled out from reference TRBV13 and TRBJ2-1, the complete variable domain reads AAGVIQSPRHLIKEKRETATLKCYPIPRHDTVYWYQQGPGQDPQFLISFYEKMQSDKGSIPDRFSAQQFSDYHSELNMSSLELGDSALYFCASSPSAGYGNEQFFGPGTRLTVL.

The J gene is TRBJ2-7, the V gene TRBV6-1; D perhaps matches TRBD1 (7 bases). The CDR3 has 14 amino acids. Looked up from germline, CDR1 is MNHNS and CDR2 is SASEGT. Deletions cut 2 bases from V and 3 bases from J, with 11 bases between. CDR3 region: CASSETQGGYEQYF. CDR3 bases: TGTGCCAGCAGTGAAACCCAGGGGGGCTACGAGCAGTACTTC.

J is TRBJ2-7 and V is TRBV19, with D possibly matching TRBD1 (6 bases). Trimming removed 1 base at V and 2 bases at J, with 9 bases between. Germline V gene sequence: CDR1 LNHDA, CDR2 SQIVND (reference sequence). The CDR3 consists of 14 residues. Written as DNA, the CDR3 is TGTGCCAGTAGTATAGTTGAGGGGGCCTACGAGCAGTACTTC. This translates into CASSIVEGAYEQYF. Full variable domain (outside the CDR3, taken from reference TRBV19 and TRBJ2-7): DGGITQSPKYLFRKEGQNVTLSCEQNLNHDAMYWYRQDPGQGLRLIYYSQIVNDFQKGDIAEGYSVSREKKESFPLTVTSAQKNPTAFYLCASSIVEGAYEQYFGPGTRLTVT.

The CDR3: CASSQETGRETQYF. The CDR3 DNA is TGTGCCAGCAGCCAGGAGACAGGGCGGGAGACCCAGTACTTC. The chain joins TRBV14 to TRBJ2-5; 7 nucleotides line up with TRBD1. The V gene end was trimmed by 3 bases and the J gene end by 5 bases; junction bases not matched to a gene: 6. From germline, CDR1 is SGHDN and CDR2 FVKESK. The CDR3 runs to 14 residues.

The rearrangement uses TRBV15 and TRBJ2-1; 11 nucleotides match TRBD2. This CDR3 is 16 amino acids long. In germline, CDR1 is LNHNV, CDR2 YYDKDF (reference sequence). V shed 1 base, J shed 4 bases, and the junction held 3 bases outside the gene matches. The CDR3 nucleotides read TGTGCCACCAGCAGAGCTAGCGGGGGGCCGTACAATGAGCAGTTCTTC. This translates into CATSRASGGPYNEQFF.

The chain recombines TRBV5-5 with TRBJ2-3; TRBD2 matches at 9 bases. The V segment lost 0 bases and the J segment 4 bases; nucleotides outside the gene matches: 9. The CDR3 is made up of 17 amino acids. Germline-derived CDR1 and CDR2 are SGHKS and YYEKEE (reference sequence). The CDR3 loop is CASSLALAGNRADTQYF. CDR3 coding DNA: TGTGCCAGCAGCTTGGCGCTAGCGGGGAATAGGGCAGATACGCAGTATTTT.

The CDR3 is CATSDAGQGSDEQYF. CDR3 nucleotides: TGTGCCACCAGTGATGCGGGACAGGGGAGTGACGAGCAGTACTTC. The rearrangement joins TRBV24-1 to TRBJ2-7; 10 bases agree with TRBD1. Germline CDR1 is KGHDR and CDR2 is SFDVKD. After removal of 3 bases from V and 5 bases from J, the junction contained 6 bases not matched to a gene. The length of the CDR3 is 15 residues.

The chain employs TRBV5-6 and TRBJ1-1; D is unresolved. CDR1 and CDR2 from the germline V gene are SGHDT and YYEEEE. This CDR3 spans 16 amino acids. Trimming pared 1 base from V and 1 base from J, leaving 14 bases between. The CDR3 nucleotides are TGTGCCAGCAGCTTGTTGGACTCCCCCAAGAACACTGAAGCTTTCTTT. Encoded protein: CASSLLDSPKNTEAFF.

The CDR3 nucleotides read TGTGCCAGCAGCGTAGGGGGGGGCTTCTCCTACAATGAGCAGTTCTTC. This gives the protein CASSVGGGFSYNEQFF. The chain has TRBV9 and TRBJ2-1; D possibly corresponds to TRBD2 (7 bases). CDR1 and CDR2 from the germline V gene are SGDLS and YYNGEE. This CDR3 region has 16 residues. Trimming took off 0 bases at V and 0 bases at J, with 10 bases between the two ends.

The chain is built from TRBV10-3 and TRBJ1-2; no reliable D call. This CDR3 spans 13 amino acids. Trimming shortened V by 2 bases and J by 7 bases, and 11 bases separated the two germline ends. CDR1 and CDR2 (germline): ENHRY, SYGVKD. The CDR3 loop is CAISETLEVGYTF. In DNA form, the CDR3 reads TGTGCCATCAGTGAGACCTTAGAGGTTGGCTACACCTTC.

As for this clone: At one end, the junction sequence differs from germline, possibly due to a read error. This chain uses TRBV7-7 with TRBJ2-1, with D tentatively TRBD2 (6 bases). CDR1 is SSHAT and CDR2 is FNYEAQ in the germline V gene (reference sequence). The CDR3 runs to 15 residues. The CDR3 DNA sequence: TGTGCTAGCAGCTTAGGTACTAGCCTTGACAATGAGCAGTTCTTC. Translation: CASSLGTSLDNEQFF.

The chain has TRBV19 and TRBJ2-6, with 7 bases lining up with TRBD1. CDR1 and CDR2 (germline): LNHDA, SQIVND (reference sequence). The CDR3 has 19 amino acids. With V trimmed by 1 base and J by 0 bases, 9 bases remained unmatched. The CDR3 spells CASSIVAGTVISGANVLTF. The CDR3 DNA reads as TGTGCCAGTAGTATAGTTGCCGGGACAGTTATCTCTGGGGCCAACGTCCTGACTTTC.

V usage is TRBV3-1 (or the pseudogene TRBV3-2) and J usage is TRBJ2-7; 7 nucleotides line up with TRBD1. In germline, CDR1 is LGHDT, CDR2 YNNKEL (reference sequence). The V and J ends lost 0 bases and 6 bases, in that order; junction bases with no gene match: 2. The CDR3 totals 13 residues. The CDR3 region has the DNA TGTGCCAGCAGCCAAGAAAACAGGGGCGAGCAGTACTTC. This encodes CASSQENRGEQYF.

The chain recombines TRBV12-5 with TRBJ2-3; D is perhaps TRBD2 (5 bases). The CDR3 runs to 15 residues. V shed 5 bases and J shed 5 bases, with 17 bases lying between them. Germline assignment: CDR1 LGHNT and CDR2 FRNRAP. The CDR3 is CASGPASSNLDTQYF. The CDR3 bases are TGTGCTAGTGGTCCCGCTAGCAGCAACCTAGATACGCAGTATTTT.